This is a list of T cell receptor beta chains from one sample in a study of shared clonotypes between healthy human individuals. Here immunoSEQ multiplex PCR was the method, and the copy in TCRdb shows in-frame clones only, minus some. The sample lists millions of clones; approximately 94% were seen once. Sequencing used naive CD8+ T cells from PBMCs. The source of these receptors is a man between 18 and 29 years old in good health. Some clones in this sample may be carry-over from other donors' samples. Both conserved end residues are part of each CDR3. Fields, in order: D gene, clone size, J gene, V gene, CDR3 length, CDR3 protein, CDR3 DNA. D genes are given only for firm matches. Part of the rows lack a size; the others show once, few, many or a class for expanded clones.

d_gene: NA
abundance: once
j_gene: TRBJ2-4
v_gene: TRBV4-3
len: 16
CDR3aa: CASSQEGLDPAGIQYF
CDR3nt: TGCGCCAGCAGCCAAGAAGGGCTGGATCCTGCGGGCATTCAGTACTTC

d_gene: TRBD1
abundance: NA
j_gene: TRBJ2-7
v_gene: TRBV9
len: 15
CDR3aa: CASSVAGRQGDEQYF
CDR3nt: TGTGCCAGCAGCGTAGCTGGACGACAGGGGGACGAGCAGTACTTC

d_gene: NA
abundance: NA
j_gene: TRBJ2-2
v_gene: TRBV5-4
len: 15
CDR3aa: CASSTRASVTGELFF
CDR3nt: TGTGCCAGCAGCACCCGGGCTAGCGTTACCGGGGAGCTGTTTTTT

d_gene: TRBD1
abundance: NA
j_gene: TRBJ2-5
v_gene: TRBV15
len: 15
CDR3aa: CATSRRQGDGETQYF
CDR3nt: TGTGCCACCAGCAGACGACAGGGGGACGGGGAGACCCAGTACTTC

d_gene: NA
abundance: NA
j_gene: TRBJ2-7
v_gene: TRBV29-1
len: 13
CDR3aa: CSAFIQGRNEQYF
CDR3nt: TGCAGCGCCTTTATACAGGGTAGGAACGAGCAGTACTTC

d_gene: TRBD2
abundance: NA
j_gene: TRBJ2-2
v_gene: TRBV7-8
len: 16
CDR3aa: CASSLFAPSGSGELFF
CDR3nt: TGTGCCAGCAGCTTATTCGCGCCTAGCGGGAGCGGGGAGCTGTTTTTT

d_gene: NA
abundance: once
j_gene: TRBJ2-5
v_gene: TRBV18
len: 16
CDR3aa: CASSPRAQSAWETQYF
CDR3nt: TGTGCCAGCTCACCCCGGGCTCAGTCCGCATGGGAGACCCAGTACTTC

d_gene: TRBD1
abundance: NA
j_gene: TRBJ2-7
v_gene: TRBV28
len: 15
CDR3aa: CASSGANYRGQEQYF
CDR3nt: TGTGCCAGCAGTGGGGCGAATTACAGGGGGCAAGAGCAGTACTTC

d_gene: NA
abundance: NA
j_gene: TRBJ2-4
v_gene: TRBV27
len: 14
CDR3aa: CASSFHPPKNIQYF
CDR3nt: TGTGCCAGCTCGTTTCATCCCCCCAAAAACATTCAGTACTTC

d_gene: TRBD1
abundance: NA
j_gene: TRBJ2-7
v_gene: TRBV6-5
len: 14
CDR3aa: CASSPGQGSYEQYF
CDR3nt: TGTGCCAGCAGCCCGGGACAGGGGAGCTACGAGCAGTACTTC

d_gene: NA
abundance: NA
j_gene: TRBJ1-4
v_gene: TRBV7-2
len: 14
CDR3aa: CASSLVHHGEKLFF
CDR3nt: TGTGCCAGCAGCTTAGTTCATCACGGTGAAAAACTGTTTTTT

d_gene: NA
abundance: NA
j_gene: TRBJ1-1
v_gene: TRBV11-2
len: 13
CDR3aa: CASTLRGDTEAFF
CDR3nt: TGTGCCAGCACCCTCCGGGGGGACACTGAAGCTTTCTTT

d_gene: NA
abundance: once
j_gene: TRBJ2-3
v_gene: TRBV6-4
len: 12
CDR3aa: CASSDRRHTQYF
CDR3nt: TGTGCCAGCAGTGACCGCAGGCATACGCAGTATTTT

d_gene: TRBD2
abundance: NA
j_gene: TRBJ2-7
v_gene: TRBV19
len: 13
CDR3aa: CASSMTSGYEQYF
CDR3nt: TGTGCCAGTAGTATGACTAGCGGCTACGAGCAGTACTTC

d_gene: NA
abundance: NA
j_gene: TRBJ1-2
v_gene: TRBV7-9
len: 17
CDR3aa: CASSSPLRGEPNYGYTF
CDR3nt: TGTGCCAGCAGCTCCCCGTTAAGGGGGGAACCCAACTATGGCTACACCTTC

d_gene: TRBD1
abundance: NA
j_gene: TRBJ1-5
v_gene: TRBV6-1
len: 15
CDR3aa: CASSDDRVINQPQHF
CDR3nt: TGTGCCAGCAGTGACGACAGGGTGATAAATCAGCCCCAGCATTTT

d_gene: TRBD1
abundance: NA
j_gene: TRBJ2-7
v_gene: TRBV27
len: 17
CDR3aa: CASRGATQGALSYEQYF
CDR3nt: TGTGCCAGCAGGGGGGCGACCCAGGGGGCCCTATCCTACGAGCAGTACTTC

d_gene: TRBD1
abundance: NA
j_gene: TRBJ1-2
v_gene: TRBV10-3
len: 15
CDR3aa: CAISAETGGNDGYTF
CDR3nt: TGTGCCATCAGTGCCGAGACAGGGGGAAACGATGGCTACACCTTC

d_gene: TRBD1
abundance: NA
j_gene: TRBJ2-7
v_gene: TRBV4-1
len: 16
CDR3aa: CASSQVYGTGSYEQYF
CDR3nt: TGCGCCAGCAGCCAAGTGTATGGGACAGGGTCCTACGAGCAGTACTTC

d_gene: TRBD1
abundance: NA
j_gene: TRBJ2-1
v_gene: TRBV6-6
len: 15
CDR3aa: CASSYSQGAVNEQFF
CDR3nt: TGTGCCAGCAGTTACTCGCAGGGGGCGGTCAATGAGCAGTTCTTC

d_gene: NA
abundance: NA
j_gene: TRBJ2-7
v_gene: TRBV7-9
len: 9
CDR3aa: CAIAPEQYF
CDR3nt: TGTGCCATCGCCCCCGAGCAGTACTTC

d_gene: TRBD2
abundance: NA
j_gene: TRBJ2-2
v_gene: TRBV4-3
len: 18
CDR3aa: CASSQEGTSRRVPGELFF
CDR3nt: TGCGCCAGCAGCCAAGAAGGGACTAGTAGGAGAGTACCCGGGGAGCTGTTTTTT